This T cell receptor (beta chain) was recovered during a study of blood T cell repertoires in COVID-19. Overall study context: COVID-19 samples collected from the United States, Italy and Spain covered acute and convalescent phases.

Looked up from germline, CDR1 is SGDLS and CDR2 is YYNGEE. CDR3 size: 18 residues. The V end was cut by 3 bases, the J end by 4 bases, with 23 bases between. Authors' methods: Quantification of nucleated cells was approximated via reference gene primer amplification. Generated by immunoSEQ multiplex PCR, the TCRdb table keeps only in-frame clones and is missing some. The DNA was the basis for D and trimming; V, J and clone size are from that table. The table includes nearly 300,000 clones, approximately 88% detected once. The sequencing input was peripheral blood. The rearrangement links TRBV9 to TRBJ1-3; D is undetermined. This sequence originates from a woman aged 25 to 39 who had recovered from COVID-19. The CDR3 DNA is TGTGCCAGCAGCGCTGGCGTTCGTGGTGTAGCGTCAGGAAACACCATATATTTT. Amino acids: CASSAGVRGVASGNTIYF.